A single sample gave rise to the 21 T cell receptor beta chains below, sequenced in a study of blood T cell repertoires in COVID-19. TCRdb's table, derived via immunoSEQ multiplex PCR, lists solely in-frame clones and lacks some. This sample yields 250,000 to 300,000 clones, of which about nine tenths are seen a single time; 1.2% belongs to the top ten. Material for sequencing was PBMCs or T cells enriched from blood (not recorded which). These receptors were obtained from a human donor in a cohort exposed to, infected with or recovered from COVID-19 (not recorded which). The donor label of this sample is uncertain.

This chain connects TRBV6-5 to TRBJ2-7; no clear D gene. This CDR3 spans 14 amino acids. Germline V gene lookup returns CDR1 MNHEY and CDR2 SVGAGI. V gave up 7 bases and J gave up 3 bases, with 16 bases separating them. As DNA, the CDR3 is TGTGCCAGCACCTCTCCTTCAGCGCTCTACGAGCAGTACTTC. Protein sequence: CASTSPSALYEQYF.

The CDR3 is CSASRGTEAFF. DNA of the CDR3: TGCAGTGCTAGTAGGGGAACCGAAGCTTTCTTT. This sequence joins TRBV20-1 and TRBJ1-1, with a tentative D call TRBD1 (5 bases). The length of the CDR3 is 11 residues. Germline V gene lookup returns CDR1 DFQATT and CDR2 SNEGSKA (reference sequence). Between the trimmed V and J ends, which lost 3 bases and 8 bases, there was a span of 10 bases.

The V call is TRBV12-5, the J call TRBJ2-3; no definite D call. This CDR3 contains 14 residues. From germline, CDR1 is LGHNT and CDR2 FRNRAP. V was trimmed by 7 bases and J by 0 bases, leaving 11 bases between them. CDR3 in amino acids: CASAPVTSTDTQYF. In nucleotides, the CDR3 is TGTGCTAGTGCCCCTGTTACTAGCACAGATACGCAGTATTTT.

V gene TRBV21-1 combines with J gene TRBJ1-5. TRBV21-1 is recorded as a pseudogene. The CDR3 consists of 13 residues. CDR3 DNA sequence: TGTGCCACCTGGGGGGGCTTCAATCAGCCCCAGCATTTT. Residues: CATWGGFNQPQHF.

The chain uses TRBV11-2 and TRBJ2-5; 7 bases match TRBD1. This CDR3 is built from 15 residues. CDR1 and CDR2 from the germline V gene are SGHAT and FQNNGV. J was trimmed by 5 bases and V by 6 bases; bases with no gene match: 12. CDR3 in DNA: TGTGCCAGCAGGTCTCCACGACAGGGCCAGGAGACCCAGTACTTC. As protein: CASRSPRQGQETQYF.

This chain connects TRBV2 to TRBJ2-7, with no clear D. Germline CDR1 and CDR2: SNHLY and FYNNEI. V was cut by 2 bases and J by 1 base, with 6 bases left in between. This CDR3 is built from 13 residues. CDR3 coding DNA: TGTGCCAGCAGTGAATCCCTATCCTACGAGCAGTACTTC. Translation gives CASSESLSYEQYF.

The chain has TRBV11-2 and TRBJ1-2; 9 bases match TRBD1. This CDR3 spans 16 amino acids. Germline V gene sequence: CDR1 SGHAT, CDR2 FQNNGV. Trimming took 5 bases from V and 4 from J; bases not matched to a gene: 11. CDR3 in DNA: TGTGCCAGCAGCCAGACCCGGGACAGGGCCGGCTATGGCTACACCTTC. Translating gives CASSQTRDRAGYGYTF.

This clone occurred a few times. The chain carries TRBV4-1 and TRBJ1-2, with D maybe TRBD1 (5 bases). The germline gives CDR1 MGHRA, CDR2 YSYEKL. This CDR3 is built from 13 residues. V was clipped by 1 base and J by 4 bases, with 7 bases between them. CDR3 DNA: TGCGCCAGCAGCCAAGTAGACAGCTATGGCTACACCTTC. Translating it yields CASSQVDSYGYTF.

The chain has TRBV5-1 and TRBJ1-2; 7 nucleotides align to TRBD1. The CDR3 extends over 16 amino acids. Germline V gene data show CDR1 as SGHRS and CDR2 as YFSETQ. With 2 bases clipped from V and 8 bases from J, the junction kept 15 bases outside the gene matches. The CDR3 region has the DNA TGCGCCAGCAGCTTCGGAAGAGGGGGCGAAACGAGAGGCTACACCTTC. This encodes CASSFGRGGETRGYTF.

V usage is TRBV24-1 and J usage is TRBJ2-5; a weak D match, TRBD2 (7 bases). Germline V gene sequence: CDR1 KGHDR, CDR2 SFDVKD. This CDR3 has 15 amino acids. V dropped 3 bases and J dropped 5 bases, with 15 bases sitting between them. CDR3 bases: TGTGCCACCAGTGATCCCCGGGGGGCCGGGGAGACCCAGTACTTC. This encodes CATSDPRGAGETQYF.

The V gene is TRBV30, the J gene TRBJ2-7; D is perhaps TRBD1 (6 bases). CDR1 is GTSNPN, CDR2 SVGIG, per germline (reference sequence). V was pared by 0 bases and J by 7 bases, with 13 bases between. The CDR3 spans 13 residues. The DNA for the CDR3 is TGTGCCTGGAGTGTTCAACCTAGGGGGGAGCAGTACTTC. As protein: CAWSVQPRGEQYF.

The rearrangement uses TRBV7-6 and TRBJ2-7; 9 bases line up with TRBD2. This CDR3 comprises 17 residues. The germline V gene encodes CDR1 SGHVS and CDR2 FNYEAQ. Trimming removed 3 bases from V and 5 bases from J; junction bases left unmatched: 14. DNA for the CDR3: TGTGCCAGCAGCTTTGGCAAGAAGACTAGCGGCGGGGACGAGCAGTACTTC. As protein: CASSFGKKTSGGDEQYF.

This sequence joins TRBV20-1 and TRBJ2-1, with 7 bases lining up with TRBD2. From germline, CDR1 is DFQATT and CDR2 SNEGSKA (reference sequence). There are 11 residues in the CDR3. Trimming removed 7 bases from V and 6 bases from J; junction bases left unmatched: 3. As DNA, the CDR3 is TGCAGTGGCCGCGGGGGCAATGAGCAGTTCTTC. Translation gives CSGRGGNEQFF.

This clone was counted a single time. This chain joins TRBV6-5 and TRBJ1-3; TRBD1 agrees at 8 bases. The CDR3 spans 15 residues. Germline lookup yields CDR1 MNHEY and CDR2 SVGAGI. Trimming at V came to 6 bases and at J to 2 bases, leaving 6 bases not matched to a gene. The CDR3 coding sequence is TGTGCCAGCAGCCCGGGACAGGTCGCTGGAAACACCATATATTTT. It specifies CASSPGQVAGNTIYF.

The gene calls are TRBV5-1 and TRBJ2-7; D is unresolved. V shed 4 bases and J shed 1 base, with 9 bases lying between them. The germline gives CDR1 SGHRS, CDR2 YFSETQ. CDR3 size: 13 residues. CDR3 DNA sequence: TGCGCCAGCAGCCCCCAGGAATCCTACGAGCAGTACTTC. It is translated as CASSPQESYEQYF. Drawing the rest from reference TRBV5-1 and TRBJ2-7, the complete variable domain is KAGVTQTPRYLIKTRGQQVTLSCSPISGHRSVSWYQQTPGQGLQFLFEYFSETQRNKGNFPGRFSGRQFSNSRSEMNVSTLELGDSALYLCASSPQESYEQYFGPGTRLTVT.

The CDR3 DNA reads as TGTGCCAGTAGTGTGATAGGGACAGGGCGTCAGCCCCAGCATTTT. Encoded protein: CASSVIGTGRQPQHF. The chain links TRBV19 to TRBJ1-5; 9 nucleotides match TRBD1. The germline V gene encodes CDR1 LNHDA and CDR2 SQIVND (reference sequence). After removal of 5 bases from V and 6 bases from J, the junction contained 8 bases not matched to a gene. CDR3 length: 15 amino acids.

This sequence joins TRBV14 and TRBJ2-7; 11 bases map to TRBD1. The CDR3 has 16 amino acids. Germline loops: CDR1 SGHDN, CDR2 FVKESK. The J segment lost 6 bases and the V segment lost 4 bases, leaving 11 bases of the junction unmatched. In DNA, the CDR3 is TGTGCCAGCAGCCTAAACACCGGGACAGGGGGTACCGAGCAGTACTTC. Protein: CASSLNTGTGGTEQYF.

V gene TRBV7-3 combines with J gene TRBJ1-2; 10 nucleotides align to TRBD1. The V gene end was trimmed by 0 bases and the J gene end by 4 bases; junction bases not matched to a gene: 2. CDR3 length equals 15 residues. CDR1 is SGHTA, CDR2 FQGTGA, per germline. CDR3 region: CASSLTGTGAYGYTF. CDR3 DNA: TGTGCCAGCAGCTTAACAGGGACAGGGGCCTATGGCTACACCTTC.

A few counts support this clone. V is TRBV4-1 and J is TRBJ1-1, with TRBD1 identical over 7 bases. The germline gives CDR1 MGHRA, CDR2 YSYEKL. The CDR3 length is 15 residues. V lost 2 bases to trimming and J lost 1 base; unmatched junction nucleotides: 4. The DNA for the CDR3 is TGCGCCAGCAGCCAACCGGGACAGAGGAACACTGAAGCTTTCTTT. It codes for CASSQPGQRNTEAFF.

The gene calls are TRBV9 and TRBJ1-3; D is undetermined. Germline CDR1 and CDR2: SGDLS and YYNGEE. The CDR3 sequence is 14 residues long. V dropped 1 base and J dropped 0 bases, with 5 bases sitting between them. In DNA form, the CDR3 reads TGTGCCAGCAGCGTAACGGGCTCTGGAAACACCATATATTTT. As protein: CASSVTGSGNTIYF.

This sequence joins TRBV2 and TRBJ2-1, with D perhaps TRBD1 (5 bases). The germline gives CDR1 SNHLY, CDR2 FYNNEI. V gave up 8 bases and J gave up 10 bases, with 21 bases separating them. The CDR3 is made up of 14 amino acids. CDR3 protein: CASRPSQASSEQFF. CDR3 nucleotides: TGTGCCAGCCGCCCCTCACAGGCGAGCAGCGAGCAGTTCTTC.